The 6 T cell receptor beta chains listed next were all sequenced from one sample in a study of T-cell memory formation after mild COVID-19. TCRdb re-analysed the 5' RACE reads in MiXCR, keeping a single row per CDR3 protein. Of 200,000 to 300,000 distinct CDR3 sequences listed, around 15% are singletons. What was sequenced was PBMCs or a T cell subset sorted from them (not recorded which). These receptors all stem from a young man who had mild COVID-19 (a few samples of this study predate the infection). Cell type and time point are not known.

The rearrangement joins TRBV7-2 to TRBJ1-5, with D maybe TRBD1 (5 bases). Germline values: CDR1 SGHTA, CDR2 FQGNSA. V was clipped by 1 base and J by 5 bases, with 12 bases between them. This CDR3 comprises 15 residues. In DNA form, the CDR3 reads TGTGCCAGCAGCTTAGGGGCGTCAGGGTATCAGCCCCAGCATTTT. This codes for CASSLGASGYQPQHF.

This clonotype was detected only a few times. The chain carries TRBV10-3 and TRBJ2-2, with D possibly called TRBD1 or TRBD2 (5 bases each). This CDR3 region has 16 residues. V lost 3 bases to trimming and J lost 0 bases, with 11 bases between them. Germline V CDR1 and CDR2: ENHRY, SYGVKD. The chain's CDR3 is CAISDRDVTNTGELFF. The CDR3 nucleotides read TGTGCCATCAGTGACCGGGACGTAACGAACACCGGGGAGCTGTTTTTT.

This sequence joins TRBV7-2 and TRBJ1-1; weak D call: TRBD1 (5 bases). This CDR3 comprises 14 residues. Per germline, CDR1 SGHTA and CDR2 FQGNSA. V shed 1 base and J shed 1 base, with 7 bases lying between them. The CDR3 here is CASSLGRGNTEAFF. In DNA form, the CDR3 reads TGTGCCAGCAGCTTAGGGAGGGGGAACACTGAAGCTTTCTTT.

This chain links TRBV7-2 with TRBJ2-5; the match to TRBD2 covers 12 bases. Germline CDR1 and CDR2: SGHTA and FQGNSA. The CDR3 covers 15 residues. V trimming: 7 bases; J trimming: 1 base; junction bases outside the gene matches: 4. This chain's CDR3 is CASTILAGGQETQYF. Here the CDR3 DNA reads TGTGCCAGCACCATACTAGCGGGGGGCCAAGAGACCCAGTACTTC.

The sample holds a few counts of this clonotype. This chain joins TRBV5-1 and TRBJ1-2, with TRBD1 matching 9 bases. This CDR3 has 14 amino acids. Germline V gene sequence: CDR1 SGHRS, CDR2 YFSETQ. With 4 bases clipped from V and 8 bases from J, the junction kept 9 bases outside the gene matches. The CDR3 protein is CASSTGTGIAGYTF. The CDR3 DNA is TGCGCCAGCAGCACCGGGACAGGGATTGCGGGCTACACCTTC.

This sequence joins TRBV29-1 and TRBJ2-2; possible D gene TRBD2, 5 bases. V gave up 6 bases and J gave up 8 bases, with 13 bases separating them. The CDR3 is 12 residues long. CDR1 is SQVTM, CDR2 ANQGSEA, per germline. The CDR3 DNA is TGCAGCGTGACCTCGACGGGAGGGGAGCTGTTTTTT. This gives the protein CSVTSTGGELFF.